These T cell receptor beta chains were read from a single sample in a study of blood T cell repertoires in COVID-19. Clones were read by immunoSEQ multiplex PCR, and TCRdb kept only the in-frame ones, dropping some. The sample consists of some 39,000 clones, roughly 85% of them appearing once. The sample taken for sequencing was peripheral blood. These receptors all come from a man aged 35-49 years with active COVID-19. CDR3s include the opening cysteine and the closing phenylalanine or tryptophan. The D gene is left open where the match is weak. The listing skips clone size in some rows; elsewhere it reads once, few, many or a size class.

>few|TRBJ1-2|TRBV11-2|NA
CASSLLQDGYTF
TGTGCCAGCAGCTTATTACAAGATGGCTACACCTTC
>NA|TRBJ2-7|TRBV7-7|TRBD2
CASSPGLAGTYEQYF
TGTGCCAGCAGCCCGGGACTAGCGGGAACCTACGAGCAGTACTTC
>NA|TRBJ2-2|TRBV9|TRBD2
CASSVRSRPGGTSAGELFF
TGTGCCAGCAGCGTACGGTCACGACCGGGGGGGACTAGCGCCGGGGAGCTGTTTTTT
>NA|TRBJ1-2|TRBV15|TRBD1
CATSNLGEGGNGYTF
TGTGCCACCAGCAACCTAGGGGAAGGGGGCAATGGCTACACCTTC
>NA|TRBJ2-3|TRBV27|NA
CASSFMSDTQYF
TGTGCCAGCAGTTTTATGTCAGATACGCAGTATTTT
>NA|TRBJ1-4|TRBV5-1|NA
CASSPGGRHEKLFF
TGCGCCAGCAGCCCGGGGGGTAGACATGAAAAACTGTTTTTT
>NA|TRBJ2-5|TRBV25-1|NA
CASSDPLRQETQYF
TGTGCCAGCAGCGATCCCTTGAGGCAAGAGACCCAGTACTTC
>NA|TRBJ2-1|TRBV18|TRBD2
CASSPGTSGRGTYNEQFF
TGTGCCAGCTCCCCCGGGACTAGCGGGAGAGGAACCTACAATGAGCAGTTCTTC
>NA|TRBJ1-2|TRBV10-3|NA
CAISELQGYGYTF
TGTGCCATCAGTGAACTCCAGGGGTATGGCTACACCTTC
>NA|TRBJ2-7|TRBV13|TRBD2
CASSVTSGLYSYEQYF
TGTGCCAGCAGCGTGACTAGCGGGTTATACTCCTACGAGCAGTACTTC
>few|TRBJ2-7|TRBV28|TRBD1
CASSLVGQGSEQYF
TGTGCCAGCAGTTTAGTTGGACAGGGGAGCGAGCAGTACTTC
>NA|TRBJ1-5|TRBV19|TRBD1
CASSIDGTGGNQPQHF
TGTGCCAGTAGTATAGATGGGACAGGGGGCAATCAGCCCCAGCATTTT
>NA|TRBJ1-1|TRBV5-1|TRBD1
CASRTGTVNTEAFF
TGCGCCAGCAGGACAGGGACCGTGAACACTGAAGCTTTCTTT
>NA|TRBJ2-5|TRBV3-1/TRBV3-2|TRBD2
CASSQVPGLATETQYF
TGTGCCAGCAGCCAAGTACCGGGACTAGCCACGGAGACCCAGTACTTC
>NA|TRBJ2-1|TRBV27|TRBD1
CASSPRQGALDEQFF
TGTGCCAGCAGTCCTCGGCAGGGGGCTCTCGATGAGCAGTTCTTC
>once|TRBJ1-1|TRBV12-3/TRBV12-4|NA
CASSLNLQRAFF
TGTGCCAGCAGTCTAAACCTACAGAGAGCTTTCTTT
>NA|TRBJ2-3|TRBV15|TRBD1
CATSRRDSLTDTQYF
TGTGCCACCAGCAGGAGGGACAGCCTCACAGATACGCAGTATTTT
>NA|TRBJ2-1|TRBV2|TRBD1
CASTSQGAYNEQFF
TGTGCCAGCACATCGCAGGGGGCCTACAATGAGCAGTTCTTC
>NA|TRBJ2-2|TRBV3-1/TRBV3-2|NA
CASSLYSTGELFF
TGTGCCAGCAGTCTCTACTCCACCGGGGAGCTGTTTTTT
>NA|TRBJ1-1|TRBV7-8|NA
CASSFLGGGNTEAFF
TGTGCCAGCAGCTTTCTCGGCGGAGGGAATACTGAAGCTTTCTTT
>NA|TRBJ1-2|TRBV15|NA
CATSRGGPGRRLNYGYTF
TGTGCCACCAGCAGGGGGGGACCGGGACGCCGTCTTAACTATGGCTACACCTTC
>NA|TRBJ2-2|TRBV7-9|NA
CASSLVNGELFF
TGTGCCAGCAGCTTAGTCAACGGGGAGCTGTTTTTT
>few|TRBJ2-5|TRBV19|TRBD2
CASSRSSGWGETQYF
TGTGCCAGTAGCCGTTCTAGCGGGTGGGGAGAGACCCAGTACTTC
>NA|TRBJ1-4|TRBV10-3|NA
CAISESAHGANEKLFF
TGTGCCATCAGTGAGTCCGCCCACGGAGCTAATGAAAAACTGTTTTTT
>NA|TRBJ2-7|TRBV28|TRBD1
CASSPGGYEQYF
TGTGCCAGCAGTCCAGGGGGCTACGAGCAGTACTTC
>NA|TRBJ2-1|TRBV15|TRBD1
CATSRDMGTGFSEQFF
TGTGCCACCAGCAGAGATATGGGGACAGGGTTCAGTGAGCAGTTCTTC
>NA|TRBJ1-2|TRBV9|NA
CASSVEPGGARGYTF
TGTGCCAGCAGCGTAGAGCCCGGGGGTGCGCGTGGCTACACCTTC
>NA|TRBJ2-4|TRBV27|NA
CASSFDPGNIQYF
TGTGCCAGCAGTTTTGACCCGGGAAACATTCAGTACTTC
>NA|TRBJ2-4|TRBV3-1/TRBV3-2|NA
CASSLLANIQYF
TGTGCCAGCAGTCTCCTAGCAAACATTCAGTACTTC
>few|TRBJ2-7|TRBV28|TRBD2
CASSRAGGPAHEQYF
TGTGCCAGCAGCAGGGCGGGAGGGCCCGCCCACGAGCAGTACTTC
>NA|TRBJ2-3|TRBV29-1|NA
CSVEGAGWSADTQYF
TGCAGCGTTGAAGGAGCAGGGTGGTCGGCAGATACGCAGTATTTT
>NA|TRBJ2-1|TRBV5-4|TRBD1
CASSGTGGRVGQFF
TGTGCCAGCAGTGGTACAGGGGGAAGGGTAGGGCAGTTCTTC
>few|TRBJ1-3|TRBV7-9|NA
CASSPSGNTIYF
TGTGCCAGCAGCCCCTCGGGAAACACCATATATTTT
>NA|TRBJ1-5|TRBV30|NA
CAWSDRRNQPQHF
TGTGCCTGGAGTGACAGGCGCAATCAGCCCCAGCATTTT
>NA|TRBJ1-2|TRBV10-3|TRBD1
CAISFDRGDRYGYTF
TGTGCCATCAGTTTCGACAGGGGGGATAGGTATGGCTACACCTTC
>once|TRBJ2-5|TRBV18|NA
CASSRSGGAQYF
TGTGCCAGCTCACGGTCCGGTGGTGCCCAGTACTTC
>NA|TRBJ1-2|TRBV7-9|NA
CASSLGGGLNYGYTF
TGTGCCAGCAGCTTAGGTGGGGGCCTGAACTATGGCTACACCTTC
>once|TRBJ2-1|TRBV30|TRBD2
CAWSGVRTSPTREQFF
TGTGCCTGGAGTGGAGTTAGGACTAGCCCAACCCGGGAGCAGTTCTTC
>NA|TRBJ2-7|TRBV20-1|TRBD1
CSASWTGSSYEQYF
TGCAGTGCTAGTTGGACAGGGAGCTCCTACGAGCAGTACTTC
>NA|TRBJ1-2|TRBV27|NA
CASSLGLGAGGYTF
TGTGCCAGCAGTTTAGGGTTGGGGGCGGGTGGCTACACCTTC
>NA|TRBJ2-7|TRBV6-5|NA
CASSYFGTAPREQYF
TGTGCCAGCAGTTACTTCGGGACTGCCCCGCGCGAGCAGTACTTC